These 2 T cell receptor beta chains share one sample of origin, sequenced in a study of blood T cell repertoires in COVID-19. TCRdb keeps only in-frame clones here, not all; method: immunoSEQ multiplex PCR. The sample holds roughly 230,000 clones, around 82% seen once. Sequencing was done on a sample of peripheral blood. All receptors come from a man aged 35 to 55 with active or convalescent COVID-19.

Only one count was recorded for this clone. CDR3 amino acids: CASSLGMGDTEAFF. CDR3 coding DNA: TGTGCCAGCAGCTTGGGTATGGGCGACACTGAAGCTTTCTTT. This sequence joins TRBV5-4 and TRBJ1-1, with D unresolved. Germline CDR1 reads SGHNT; CDR2 reads YYREEE (reference sequence). Trimming removed 0 bases from V and 3 bases from J, with 9 bases in between. The CDR3 spans 14 residues.

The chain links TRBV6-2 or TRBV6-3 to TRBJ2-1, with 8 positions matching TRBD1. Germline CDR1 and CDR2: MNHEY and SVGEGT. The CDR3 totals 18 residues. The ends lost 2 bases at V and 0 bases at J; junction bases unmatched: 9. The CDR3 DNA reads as TGTGCCAGCAGTTACCGGAGGGACAGGCCGAGCTCCTACAATGAGCAGTTCTTC. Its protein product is CASSYRRDRPSSYNEQFF.